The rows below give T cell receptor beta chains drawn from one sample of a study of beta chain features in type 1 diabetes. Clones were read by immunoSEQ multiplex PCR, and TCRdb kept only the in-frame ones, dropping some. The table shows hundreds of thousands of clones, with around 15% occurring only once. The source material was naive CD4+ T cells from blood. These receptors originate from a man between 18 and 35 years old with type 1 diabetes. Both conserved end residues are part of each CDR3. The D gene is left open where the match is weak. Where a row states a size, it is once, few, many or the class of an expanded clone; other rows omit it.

CDR3aa: CASNIPGTYNEQFF
CDR3nt: TGTGCCAGCAACATCCCGGGGACCTACAATGAGCAGTTCTTC
j_gene: TRBJ2-1
abundance: few
d_gene: -
v_gene: TRBV5-6

CDR3aa: CASSQGDYGYTF
CDR3nt: TGTGCCAGTAGTCAAGGGGACTATGGCTACACCTTC
j_gene: TRBJ1-2
abundance: -
d_gene: -
v_gene: TRBV19

CDR3aa: CASSQSSGGFLNTEAFF
CDR3nt: TGTGCCAGCAGCCAATCCTCGGGAGGCTTTCTTAACACTGAAGCTTTCTTT
j_gene: TRBJ1-1
abundance: -
d_gene: -
v_gene: TRBV4-2

CDR3aa: CASSEGTWGQPQHF
CDR3nt: TGTGCCAGCAGTGAAGGTACTTGGGGGCAGCCCCAGCATTTT
j_gene: TRBJ1-5
abundance: few
d_gene: -
v_gene: TRBV25-1

CDR3aa: CSVNWGRMNTEAFF
CDR3nt: TGCAGCGTCAACTGGGGGAGGATGAACACTGAAGCTTTCTTT
j_gene: TRBJ1-1
abundance: -
d_gene: -
v_gene: TRBV29-1

CDR3aa: CASRPGTAYSYEQYF
CDR3nt: TGTGCCAGCAGACCTGGGACAGCATACTCCTACGAGCAGTACTTC
j_gene: TRBJ2-7
abundance: -
d_gene: TRBD1
v_gene: TRBV28

CDR3aa: CSARILYEQYF
CDR3nt: TGCAGTGCTAGAATATTGTACGAGCAGTACTTC
j_gene: TRBJ2-7
abundance: few
d_gene: -
v_gene: TRBV20-1

CDR3aa: CASSTVHRGQGEDTEAFF
CDR3nt: TGTGCCAGCAGCACCGTGCATAGAGGACAGGGCGAGGACACTGAAGCTTTCTTT
j_gene: TRBJ1-1
abundance: -
d_gene: TRBD1
v_gene: TRBV5-6

CDR3aa: CAWSGPHPEAFF
CDR3nt: TGTGCCTGGAGTGGGCCCCACCCTGAAGCTTTCTTT
j_gene: TRBJ1-1
abundance: few
d_gene: -
v_gene: TRBV30

CDR3aa: CASSDRLATEAFF
CDR3nt: TGTGCCAGCTCCGACAGGCTGGCCACTGAAGCTTTCTTT
j_gene: TRBJ1-1
abundance: -
d_gene: -
v_gene: TRBV6-6

CDR3aa: CASKGDSNQPQHF
CDR3nt: TGTGCCAGCAAGGGGGATAGCAATCAGCCCCAGCATTTT
j_gene: TRBJ1-5
abundance: -
d_gene: -
v_gene: TRBV2

CDR3aa: CASSFSDESTDTQYF
CDR3nt: TGTGCCAGCAGCTTTTCTGATGAGTCAACAGATACGCAGTATTTT
j_gene: TRBJ2-3
abundance: few
d_gene: -
v_gene: TRBV7-6

CDR3aa: CASSPDRGQPQHF
CDR3nt: TGTGCCAGCAGCCCAGACAGGGGTCAGCCCCAGCATTTT
j_gene: TRBJ1-5
abundance: -
d_gene: TRBD1
v_gene: TRBV11-3

CDR3aa: CSVESRLHGYTF
CDR3nt: TGCAGCGTTGAAAGCAGGCTGCATGGCTACACCTTC
j_gene: TRBJ1-2
abundance: -
d_gene: -
v_gene: TRBV29-1

CDR3aa: CAWNRQGGTEAFF
CDR3nt: TGTGCCTGGAACAGACAGGGAGGGACTGAAGCTTTCTTT
j_gene: TRBJ1-1
abundance: few
d_gene: TRBD1
v_gene: TRBV30

CDR3aa: CASSLAPGAARGYTF
CDR3nt: TGCGCCAGCAGCTTGGCCCCTGGGGCGGCTCGTGGCTACACCTTC
j_gene: TRBJ1-2
abundance: -
d_gene: -
v_gene: TRBV5-1

CDR3aa: CSVAPRLNTEAFF
CDR3nt: TGCAGCGTTGCTCCTAGATTGAACACTGAAGCTTTCTTT
j_gene: TRBJ1-1
abundance: few
d_gene: -
v_gene: TRBV29-1

CDR3aa: CASSQIRGSSHSPLHF
CDR3nt: TGCGCCAGCAGCCAAATCAGGGGGTCCTCCCATTCACCCCTCCACTTT
j_gene: TRBJ1-6
abundance: few
d_gene: TRBD1
v_gene: TRBV23-1

CDR3aa: CASEAEQGVDYGYTF
CDR3nt: TGTGCCAGCGAAGCAGAACAGGGAGTGGACTATGGCTACACCTTC
j_gene: TRBJ1-2
abundance: few
d_gene: -
v_gene: TRBV14

CDR3aa: CASRGTSGANEQFF
CDR3nt: TGTGCCAGCAGAGGGACTAGCGGGGCGAATGAGCAGTTCTTC
j_gene: TRBJ2-1
abundance: -
d_gene: TRBD2
v_gene: TRBV2

CDR3aa: CASSLAPSGTPYEQYF
CDR3nt: TGTGCCAGCAGTTTGGCGCCCTCGGGGACCCCCTACGAGCAGTACTTC
j_gene: TRBJ2-7
abundance: few
d_gene: -
v_gene: TRBV28

CDR3aa: CASSLDSSSPLHF
CDR3nt: TGTGCCAGCAGCCTTGACAGTAGTTCACCCCTCCACTTT
j_gene: TRBJ1-6
abundance: few
d_gene: -
v_gene: TRBV5-4

CDR3aa: CASSLAGTGNNSPLHF
CDR3nt: TGCGCCAGCAGCTTGGCCGGGACAGGAAATAATTCACCCCTCCACTTT
j_gene: TRBJ1-6
abundance: -
d_gene: TRBD1
v_gene: TRBV5-1

CDR3aa: CASSTRTGGVSGNTIYF
CDR3nt: TGTGCCAGCAGCACACGGACAGGGGGCGTCTCTGGAAACACCATATATTTT
j_gene: TRBJ1-3
abundance: -
d_gene: TRBD1
v_gene: TRBV5-4

CDR3aa: CASSQGVRFFKDQETQYF
CDR3nt: TGCGCCAGCAGCCAAGGGGTCCGGTTCTTTAAAGATCAGGAGACCCAGTACTTC
j_gene: TRBJ2-5
abundance: few
d_gene: -
v_gene: TRBV4-1

CDR3aa: CASSPRGSPSTDTQYF
CDR3nt: TGTGCCAGCAGCCCTAGGGGGTCTCCTAGCACAGATACGCAGTATTTT
j_gene: TRBJ2-3
abundance: -
d_gene: -
v_gene: TRBV7-2

CDR3aa: CAWGGQLAYEQYF
CDR3nt: TGTGCCTGGGGGGGACAGTTGGCCTACGAGCAGTACTTC
j_gene: TRBJ2-7
abundance: -
d_gene: TRBD1
v_gene: TRBV30

CDR3aa: CAIRGAGESYEQYF
CDR3nt: TGTGCCATCCGAGGAGCAGGGGAGTCCTACGAGCAGTACTTC
j_gene: TRBJ2-7
abundance: few
d_gene: -
v_gene: TRBV10-3

CDR3aa: CASTRGRGNTEAFF
CDR3nt: TGCGCCAGCACCAGGGGAAGGGGGAACACTGAAGCTTTCTTT
j_gene: TRBJ1-1
abundance: -
d_gene: -
v_gene: TRBV5-1

CDR3aa: CSGMGLAGEYF
CDR3nt: TGCAGCGGGATGGGACTAGCGGGGGAGTACTTC
j_gene: TRBJ2-7
abundance: few
d_gene: TRBD2
v_gene: TRBV29-1

CDR3aa: CASRTSASGYNEQFF
CDR3nt: TGTGCCAGCAGAACCTCGGCTAGCGGGTACAATGAGCAGTTCTTC
j_gene: TRBJ2-1
abundance: few
d_gene: TRBD2
v_gene: TRBV28

CDR3aa: CAWSFGGTDQPQHF
CDR3nt: TGTGCCTGGAGTTTCGGGGGGACCGATCAGCCCCAGCATTTT
j_gene: TRBJ1-5
abundance: -
d_gene: -
v_gene: TRBV30

CDR3aa: CASRVDREREKLFF
CDR3nt: TGTGCCAGCAGAGTAGACAGGGAGCGCGAAAAACTGTTTTTT
j_gene: TRBJ1-4
abundance: -
d_gene: TRBD1
v_gene: TRBV2

CDR3aa: CAISEVTSGGVAEAFF
CDR3nt: TGTGCCATCAGTGAAGTGACCAGTGGGGGTGTTGCTGAAGCTTTCTTT
j_gene: TRBJ1-1
abundance: -
d_gene: -
v_gene: TRBV10-3

CDR3aa: CASSPQNTGTDTQYF
CDR3nt: TGTGCCAGCTCACCACAGAACACTGGCACAGATACGCAGTATTTT
j_gene: TRBJ2-3
abundance: -
d_gene: -
v_gene: TRBV18

CDR3aa: CASSVSRDGDLYGYTF
CDR3nt: TGTGCCAGCAGTGTATCTCGGGACGGTGATTTATATGGCTACACCTTC
j_gene: TRBJ1-2
abundance: few
d_gene: -
v_gene: TRBV6-1

CDR3aa: CASRLWETQYF
CDR3nt: TGTGCCAGCCGTCTCTGGGAGACCCAGTACTTC
j_gene: TRBJ2-5
abundance: few
d_gene: -
v_gene: TRBV25-1

CDR3aa: CASIGTGAAFF
CDR3nt: TGTGCCAGCATTGGGACAGGGGCAGCTTTCTTT
j_gene: TRBJ1-1
abundance: few
d_gene: TRBD1
v_gene: TRBV7-9

CDR3aa: CASSPPEQEETQYF
CDR3nt: TGTGCCAGCTCACCACCAGAACAGGAAGAGACCCAGTACTTC
j_gene: TRBJ2-5
abundance: -
d_gene: -
v_gene: TRBV18

CDR3aa: CAWSTDDQPQHF
CDR3nt: TGTGCCTGGAGTACGGATGATCAGCCCCAGCATTTT
j_gene: TRBJ1-5
abundance: -
d_gene: -
v_gene: TRBV30

CDR3aa: CSVGDSYEQYF
CDR3nt: TGCAGCGTTGGCGACTCCTACGAGCAGTACTTC
j_gene: TRBJ2-7
abundance: few
d_gene: -
v_gene: TRBV29-1